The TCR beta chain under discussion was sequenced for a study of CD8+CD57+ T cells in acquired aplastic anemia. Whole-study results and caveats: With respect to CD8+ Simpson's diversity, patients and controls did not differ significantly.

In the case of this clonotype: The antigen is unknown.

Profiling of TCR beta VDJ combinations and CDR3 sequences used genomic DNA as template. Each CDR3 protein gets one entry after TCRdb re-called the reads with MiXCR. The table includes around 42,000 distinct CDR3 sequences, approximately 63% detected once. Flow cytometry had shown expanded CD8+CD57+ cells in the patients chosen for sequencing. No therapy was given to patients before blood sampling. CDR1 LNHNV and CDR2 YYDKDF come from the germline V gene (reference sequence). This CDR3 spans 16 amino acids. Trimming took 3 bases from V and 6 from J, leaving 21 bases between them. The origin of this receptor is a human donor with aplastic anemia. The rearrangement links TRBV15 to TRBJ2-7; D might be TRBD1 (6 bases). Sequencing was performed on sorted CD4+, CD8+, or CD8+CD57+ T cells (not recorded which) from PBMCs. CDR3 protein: CATSRTRDNRISEQYF. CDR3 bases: TGTGCCACCAGCAGGACCCGGGACAACCGAATCTCCGAGCAGTACTTC.